A selection of T cell receptor beta chains follows, all from one sample in a study of T cells in Graves' hyperthyroidism and ophthalmopathy. From the multiplex PCR reads, TCRdb called clonotypes with MiXCR, one entry per CDR3 protein. This table holds around 600,000 distinct CDR3 sequences, 15% to 17% found once. The material sequenced was blood. The source of these receptors is a woman in her 30s with Graves' hyperthyroidism. Both conserved end residues are part of each CDR3. Size is omitted from some rows. Given values are once, few, many or a class for expanded clones.

j_call: TRBJ1-2; v_call: TRBV7-2; clone_size: many; cdr3_aa: CASSLAESYGYTF
j_call: TRBJ2-7; v_call: TRBV5-1; clone_size: many; cdr3_aa: CASSSTPKLAYEQYF
j_call: TRBJ1-5; v_call: TRBV20-1; clone_size: many; cdr3_aa: CSAKGGENQPQHF
j_call: TRBJ2-1; v_call: TRBV7-9; clone_size: many; cdr3_aa: CASSLETRGLANEQFF
j_call: TRBJ1-2; v_call: TRBV30; clone_size: many; cdr3_aa: CAWRLQGVNYGYTF
j_call: TRBJ1-4; v_call: TRBV20-1; clone_size: -; cdr3_aa: CSARVRGLVSKTNEKLFF
j_call: TRBJ1-5; v_call: TRBV2; clone_size: many; cdr3_aa: CASSDGRGNQPQHF
j_call: TRBJ2-2; v_call: TRBV4-3; clone_size: -; cdr3_aa: CASSPRPDGGELFF
j_call: TRBJ1-3; v_call: TRBV6-1; clone_size: few; cdr3_aa: CASRGLPGISGNTIYF
j_call: TRBJ2-7; v_call: TRBV14; clone_size: -; cdr3_aa: CASSRDAGGYEQYF
j_call: TRBJ1-1; v_call: TRBV5-6; clone_size: -; cdr3_aa: CASSPWTAGTEAFF
j_call: TRBJ2-7; v_call: TRBV28; clone_size: few; cdr3_aa: CASSYLSGSSYEQYF
j_call: TRBJ1-2; v_call: TRBV4-1; clone_size: -; cdr3_aa: CASSRQVLQGIHGYTF
j_call: TRBJ1-5; v_call: TRBV4-1; clone_size: -; cdr3_aa: CASSQDGRGNQPQHF
j_call: TRBJ2-5; v_call: TRBV19; clone_size: few; cdr3_aa: CASTGGPIGTQYF
j_call: TRBJ2-7; v_call: TRBV3-1; clone_size: many; cdr3_aa: CASSREARAGEQYF
j_call: TRBJ1-1; v_call: TRBV19; clone_size: few; cdr3_aa: CASSPRTGGNTEAFF
j_call: TRBJ2-7; v_call: TRBV6-2/TRBV6-3; clone_size: few; cdr3_aa: CASSTGLTNYEQYF
j_call: TRBJ1-5; v_call: TRBV4-1; clone_size: few; cdr3_aa: CASSQEPGYNQPQHF
j_call: TRBJ1-1; v_call: TRBV6-1; clone_size: few; cdr3_aa: CASSPRGYGGPAEAFF
j_call: TRBJ1-1; v_call: TRBV7-3; clone_size: -; cdr3_aa: CASSLFPGRGRPSEAFF
j_call: TRBJ2-3; v_call: TRBV29-1; clone_size: -; cdr3_aa: CSVEPSTDTQYF
j_call: TRBJ2-2; v_call: TRBV12-3/TRBV12-4; clone_size: many; cdr3_aa: CASSPTLVSYTGELFF
j_call: TRBJ1-1; v_call: TRBV6-2/TRBV6-3; clone_size: few; cdr3_aa: CASSYLTGKTEAFF
j_call: TRBJ2-2; v_call: TRBV6-1; clone_size: few; cdr3_aa: CASSEKGGGRENTGELFF
j_call: TRBJ2-3; v_call: TRBV7-3; clone_size: once; cdr3_aa: CANSLTFQNRRTDTQYF
j_call: TRBJ2-1; v_call: TRBV12-3/TRBV12-4; clone_size: -; cdr3_aa: CASTKDEDEQFF
j_call: TRBJ1-4; v_call: TRBV18; clone_size: few; cdr3_aa: CASSLNRGPDEKLFF
j_call: TRBJ2-2; v_call: TRBV6-1; clone_size: few; cdr3_aa: CASRQLNTGELFF
j_call: TRBJ2-1; v_call: TRBV6-1; clone_size: many; cdr3_aa: CASSSPPGRSYNEQFF
j_call: TRBJ1-5; v_call: TRBV6-2/TRBV6-3; clone_size: few; cdr3_aa: CASSYSGRSNQPQHF
j_call: TRBJ1-4; v_call: TRBV7-9; clone_size: -; cdr3_aa: CASSSSGSTNEKLFF
j_call: TRBJ2-1; v_call: TRBV6-1; clone_size: many; cdr3_aa: CASSDSSLGKQFF
j_call: TRBJ2-4; v_call: TRBV2; clone_size: many; cdr3_aa: CASSEGPQVLAKNIQYF
j_call: TRBJ2-5; v_call: TRBV5-6; clone_size: few; cdr3_aa: CASSLAGGGGETQYF
j_call: TRBJ2-7; v_call: TRBV30; clone_size: -; cdr3_aa: CAWSLGRIPYEQYF
j_call: TRBJ2-3; v_call: TRBV20-1; clone_size: once; cdr3_aa: CSARASGVGGDTQYF
j_call: TRBJ2-7; v_call: TRBV5-1; clone_size: many; cdr3_aa: CASSEYPSYEQYF
j_call: TRBJ2-7; v_call: TRBV5-6; clone_size: once; cdr3_aa: CASSSIEDKAYEQYF
j_call: TRBJ2-2; v_call: TRBV6-2/TRBV6-3; clone_size: many; cdr3_aa: CASSQTGAETGELFF
j_call: TRBJ2-1; v_call: TRBV7-2; clone_size: many; cdr3_aa: CASSIRPRQDEQFF
j_call: TRBJ1-6; v_call: TRBV5-1; clone_size: -; cdr3_aa: CASSSVGQGVAGSPLHF
j_call: TRBJ2-1; v_call: TRBV6-2/TRBV6-3; clone_size: -; cdr3_aa: CASSYTSSGIKLSYNEQFF
j_call: TRBJ2-1; v_call: TRBV7-3; clone_size: -; cdr3_aa: CASSVGGLATNEQFF